A selection of T cell receptor beta chains follows, all from one sample in a study of T cell changes during pregnancy in multiple sclerosis. Here immunoSEQ multiplex PCR was the method, and the copy in TCRdb shows in-frame clones only, minus some. The data show more than 50,000 clones, about 91% seen once. The material was peripheral blood, obtained before pregnancy. Source of these receptors: a female donor with multiple sclerosis, enrolled in a pregnancy study. Both conserved end residues are part of each CDR3. Fields, in order: D gene, J gene, clone size, V gene, CDR3 DNA, CDR3 protein. D genes are given only for firm matches. Expanded clones are given a class, and other clones once, few, many or no size at all.

D gene: -
J gene: TRBJ2-5
clone size: -
V gene: TRBV29-1
CDR3 DNA: TGCAGCGTGGCCGGGACACAAGAGACCCAGTACTTC
CDR3 protein: CSVAGTQETQYF

D gene: -
J gene: TRBJ2-7
clone size: -
V gene: TRBV27
CDR3 DNA: TGTGCCACCAGGGGGGGCTCCTACGAGCAGTACTTC
CDR3 protein: CATRGGSYEQYF

D gene: -
J gene: TRBJ1-4
clone size: -
V gene: TRBV2
CDR3 DNA: TGTGCCAGCAGAATAAGGGAGACTAATGAAAAACTGTTTTTT
CDR3 protein: CASRIRETNEKLFF

D gene: -
J gene: TRBJ2-1
clone size: -
V gene: TRBV5-4
CDR3 DNA: TGTGCCAGCAGCTTGCTGGAGACAGAGACGTTCTTC
CDR3 protein: CASSLLETETFF

D gene: -
J gene: TRBJ1-2
clone size: -
V gene: TRBV19
CDR3 DNA: TGTGCCAGTCAGGGCTACACCTTC
CDR3 protein: CASQGYTF

D gene: TRBD1
J gene: TRBJ2-1
clone size: -
V gene: TRBV10-3
CDR3 DNA: TGTGCCATCAGACGCCGACAGGGTTCCTACAATGAGCAGTTCTTC
CDR3 protein: CAIRRRQGSYNEQFF

D gene: TRBD2
J gene: TRBJ2-3
clone size: -
V gene: TRBV29-1
CDR3 DNA: TGCAGCGTTGGGGCCAAGGCGGGGGGCGATACGCAGTATTTT
CDR3 protein: CSVGAKAGGDTQYF

D gene: TRBD1
J gene: TRBJ1-1
clone size: -
V gene: TRBV10-3
CDR3 DNA: TGTGCCATCCGTCCCTCCGGGACAGGGGGGCAAATGAACACTGAAGCTTTCTTT
CDR3 protein: CAIRPSGTGGQMNTEAFF

D gene: TRBD2
J gene: TRBJ2-1
clone size: -
V gene: TRBV27
CDR3 DNA: TGTGCCAGCAGTTGGGGACTAGCGACCTACAATGAGCAGTTCTTC
CDR3 protein: CASSWGLATYNEQFF

D gene: -
J gene: TRBJ1-1
clone size: -
V gene: TRBV7-3
CDR3 DNA: TGTGCCAGCAGCCTAGGGAGACAGGCCACTGAAGCTTTCTTT
CDR3 protein: CASSLGRQATEAFF

D gene: TRBD1
J gene: TRBJ2-7
clone size: -
V gene: TRBV7-7
CDR3 DNA: TGTGCCAGCAGCAACCCGCGGACAGGGCCATACGAGCAGTACTTC
CDR3 protein: CASSNPRTGPYEQYF

D gene: TRBD2
J gene: TRBJ2-1
clone size: -
V gene: TRBV27
CDR3 DNA: TGTGCCAGCAGTTTCGAGCGGGGGGGCCGGGATGAGCAGTTCTTC
CDR3 protein: CASSFERGGRDEQFF

D gene: -
J gene: TRBJ1-2
clone size: -
V gene: TRBV5-4
CDR3 DNA: TGTGCCAGCAGCTTGGGGGGCGGCTATGGCTACACCTTC
CDR3 protein: CASSLGGGYGYTF

D gene: -
J gene: TRBJ1-2
clone size: -
V gene: TRBV4-3
CDR3 DNA: TGCGCCAGCAGCCAAGATCTGACACCTGCCTATGGCTACACCTTC
CDR3 protein: CASSQDLTPAYGYTF

D gene: -
J gene: TRBJ2-7
clone size: -
V gene: TRBV9
CDR3 DNA: TGTGCCAGCAGCGTAGGGGGCCTCTCTCACGAGCAGTACTTC
CDR3 protein: CASSVGGLSHEQYF

D gene: -
J gene: TRBJ2-5
clone size: -
V gene: TRBV7-8
CDR3 DNA: TGTGCCAGCAGCTTACCCCAGAGGGAGACCCAGTACTTC
CDR3 protein: CASSLPQRETQYF

D gene: TRBD1
J gene: TRBJ1-4
clone size: -
V gene: TRBV5-5
CDR3 DNA: TGTGCCAGCAGCAATCGGGACAGGGACGAAAAACTGTTTTTT
CDR3 protein: CASSNRDRDEKLFF

D gene: TRBD1
J gene: TRBJ1-4
clone size: -
V gene: TRBV9
CDR3 DNA: TGTGCCAGCAGCCAACGACAGGGCTTTGGTGAAAAACTGTTTTTT
CDR3 protein: CASSQRQGFGEKLFF

D gene: -
J gene: TRBJ1-1
clone size: -
V gene: TRBV25-1
CDR3 DNA: TGTGCCAGCAGTGAGCTACCGAACACTGAAGCTTTCTTT
CDR3 protein: CASSELPNTEAFF

D gene: TRBD1
J gene: TRBJ2-7
clone size: -
V gene: TRBV6-1
CDR3 DNA: TGTGCCATTATCCGGGACAGGGCGAGCGAGCAGTACTTC
CDR3 protein: CAIIRDRASEQYF

D gene: -
J gene: TRBJ1-1
clone size: -
V gene: TRBV9
CDR3 DNA: TGTGCCAGCAGCCATACAGGGAGCGCAACTGAAGCTTTCTTT
CDR3 protein: CASSHTGSATEAFF

D gene: TRBD2
J gene: TRBJ2-1
clone size: -
V gene: TRBV7-8
CDR3 DNA: TGTGCCAGCAGCTTAGGGCTAGCGGGATCCTACAATGAGCAGTTCTTC
CDR3 protein: CASSLGLAGSYNEQFF

D gene: -
J gene: TRBJ1-1
clone size: few
V gene: TRBV29-1
CDR3 DNA: TGCAGCGTTGGATTAGGGGTTTACACTGAAGCTTTCTTT
CDR3 protein: CSVGLGVYTEAFF

D gene: -
J gene: TRBJ2-7
clone size: once
V gene: TRBV10-2
CDR3 DNA: TGCGCCAGCAGTGCGGGAGCTTCCTACGAGCAGTACTTC
CDR3 protein: CASSAGASYEQYF

D gene: -
J gene: TRBJ1-5
clone size: few
V gene: TRBV6-4
CDR3 DNA: TGTGCCAGCAGTGACACGAGGGGAGGGGCGCGTCAGCCCCAGCATTTT
CDR3 protein: CASSDTRGGARQPQHF

D gene: TRBD2
J gene: TRBJ2-1
clone size: -
V gene: TRBV7-9
CDR3 DNA: TGTGCCAGCAGCAGGGGACTAGCTCTGAATGAGCAGTTCTTC
CDR3 protein: CASSRGLALNEQFF

D gene: -
J gene: TRBJ1-4
clone size: once
V gene: TRBV18
CDR3 DNA: TGTGCCAGCTCACCACAGTTGGGCGATGAAAAACTGTTTTTT
CDR3 protein: CASSPQLGDEKLFF

D gene: TRBD2
J gene: TRBJ2-2
clone size: -
V gene: TRBV6-5
CDR3 DNA: TGTGTCAGCGCGCTAGCGGGGGGATCTCCCAGGGAGCTGTTTTTT
CDR3 protein: CVSALAGGSPRELFF

D gene: -
J gene: TRBJ1-1
clone size: -
V gene: TRBV6-5
CDR3 DNA: TGTGCCAGCAGTTACTTCGGGGACTCTGGAGCTTTCTTT
CDR3 protein: CASSYFGDSGAFF

D gene: -
J gene: TRBJ2-3
clone size: -
V gene: TRBV9
CDR3 DNA: TGTGCCAGCAGCGTAGGGCTAGCCACCGATACGCAGTATTTT
CDR3 protein: CASSVGLATDTQYF

D gene: TRBD2
J gene: TRBJ2-2
clone size: -
V gene: TRBV7-9
CDR3 DNA: TGTGCCAGCAGCTTTCCCAGCGGGGGGAACACCGGGGAGCTGTTTTTT
CDR3 protein: CASSFPSGGNTGELFF

D gene: TRBD2
J gene: TRBJ2-7
clone size: -
V gene: TRBV7-2
CDR3 DNA: TGTGCCAGCAGCTTAAGTTCGAGCGGGGCTACCCGTGGCGAGCAGTACTTC
CDR3 protein: CASSLSSSGATRGEQYF

D gene: -
J gene: TRBJ2-7
clone size: once
V gene: TRBV21-1
CDR3 DNA: TGTGCCAGCAGCAAAGTGGGGACAGGCCGAAGTGCTAGCGAGCAGTACTTC
CDR3 protein: CASSKVGTGRSASEQYF

D gene: -
J gene: TRBJ1-4
clone size: -
V gene: TRBV7-9
CDR3 DNA: TGTGCCAGCAGCCCTGACGGAGGGTGGGAAAAACTGTTTTTT
CDR3 protein: CASSPDGGWEKLFF

D gene: -
J gene: TRBJ1-2
clone size: -
V gene: TRBV5-6
CDR3 DNA: TGTGCCAGCAGCTTGGCCGCAGGGAACTATGGCTACACCTTC
CDR3 protein: CASSLAAGNYGYTF

D gene: -
J gene: TRBJ1-5
clone size: few
V gene: TRBV7-6
CDR3 DNA: TGTGCCAGCGCCCTAGGTATGGGGCTGCCCCAGCATTTT
CDR3 protein: CASALGMGLPQHF

D gene: -
J gene: TRBJ1-2
clone size: -
V gene: TRBV11-2
CDR3 DNA: TGTGCCAGCAGCTTAGTCAGGGGTAGTGGCTACACCTTC
CDR3 protein: CASSLVRGSGYTF

D gene: -
J gene: TRBJ1-1
clone size: -
V gene: TRBV5-6
CDR3 DNA: TGTGCCAGCAGCTTGGGTACGCGGTTTGAAGCTTTCTTT
CDR3 protein: CASSLGTRFEAFF

D gene: -
J gene: TRBJ2-1
clone size: -
V gene: TRBV7-3
CDR3 DNA: TGTGCCAGCAGCCAACGGACTACATGGAGCTCCTACAATGAGCAGTTCTTC
CDR3 protein: CASSQRTTWSSYNEQFF

D gene: -
J gene: TRBJ2-7
clone size: -
V gene: TRBV5-4
CDR3 DNA: TGTGCCAGCAGCTTAATCCGCCAGGGGGAGGACGAGCAGTACTTC
CDR3 protein: CASSLIRQGEDEQYF

D gene: -
J gene: TRBJ1-6
clone size: few
V gene: TRBV27
CDR3 DNA: TGTGCCAGCAGTTTTCTACAGCTAAATTCACCCCTCCACTTT
CDR3 protein: CASSFLQLNSPLHF

D gene: -
J gene: TRBJ2-7
clone size: -
V gene: TRBV7-3
CDR3 DNA: TGTGCCAGCAGCTCGATAGGGGGATACGAGCAGTACTTC
CDR3 protein: CASSSIGGYEQYF

D gene: -
J gene: TRBJ1-2
clone size: -
V gene: TRBV7-9
CDR3 DNA: TGTGCCAGCAGCCGGGTTGTGGCAGTTACTAACTATGGCTACACCTTC
CDR3 protein: CASSRVVAVTNYGYTF

D gene: -
J gene: TRBJ1-6
clone size: -
V gene: TRBV18
CDR3 DNA: TGTGCCAGCTCACCACCGGGGCCACCCCGAAGGGATTCACCCCTCCACTTT
CDR3 protein: CASSPPGPPRRDSPLHF

D gene: TRBD1
J gene: TRBJ2-5
clone size: once
V gene: TRBV9
CDR3 DNA: TGTGCCAGCAGGGAGACAGGGACCGAGACCCAGTACTTC
CDR3 protein: CASRETGTETQYF

D gene: -
J gene: TRBJ1-1
clone size: once
V gene: TRBV9
CDR3 DNA: TGTGCCAGCAGCGCCTCAGATGGCACTGAAGCTTTCTTT
CDR3 protein: CASSASDGTEAFF

D gene: TRBD1
J gene: TRBJ2-7
clone size: -
V gene: TRBV14
CDR3 DNA: TGTGCCAGCAGCCGGGACAGGGTCTACGAGCAGTACTTC
CDR3 protein: CASSRDRVYEQYF

D gene: -
J gene: TRBJ1-3
clone size: -
V gene: TRBV5-1
CDR3 DNA: TGCGCCAGCAGCTTGTCCAGCTCTGGAAACACCATATATTTT
CDR3 protein: CASSLSSSGNTIYF

D gene: TRBD1
J gene: TRBJ1-1
clone size: -
V gene: TRBV5-4
CDR3 DNA: TGTGCCAGCAGCCTAACCGCGGGACAGGGTGAAGCTTTCTTT
CDR3 protein: CASSLTAGQGEAFF

D gene: TRBD1
J gene: TRBJ2-2
clone size: -
V gene: TRBV7-3
CDR3 DNA: TGTGCCAGCAGCTCTGGACAGGGTGTCAGGGAGCTGTTTTTT
CDR3 protein: CASSSGQGVRELFF

D gene: TRBD1
J gene: TRBJ1-1
clone size: -
V gene: TRBV11-3
CDR3 DNA: TGTGCCAGCAGCTTCGGAACAGGGGGCGAGGCTTTCTTT
CDR3 protein: CASSFGTGGEAFF

D gene: -
J gene: TRBJ2-2
clone size: -
V gene: TRBV6-5
CDR3 DNA: TGTGCCAGCAGCAACAGGGACCACACCGGGGAGCTGTTTTTT
CDR3 protein: CASSNRDHTGELFF

D gene: TRBD2
J gene: TRBJ2-5
clone size: -
V gene: TRBV30
CDR3 DNA: TGTGCCTGGAGTCGTTTAGGTAGCGGGGGGGCCAGGGAGACCCAGTACTTC
CDR3 protein: CAWSRLGSGGARETQYF

D gene: -
J gene: TRBJ1-2
clone size: -
V gene: TRBV4-1
CDR3 DNA: TGCGCCAGCAGCCAAGATACGTGGAGAGATGGCTACACCTTC
CDR3 protein: CASSQDTWRDGYTF

D gene: TRBD2
J gene: TRBJ2-3
clone size: once
V gene: TRBV2
CDR3 DNA: TGTGCCAGCATGCAACCGGGACTAGATAACACAGATACGCAGTATTTT
CDR3 protein: CASMQPGLDNTDTQYF

D gene: TRBD2
J gene: TRBJ2-1
clone size: -
V gene: TRBV11-3
CDR3 DNA: TGTGCCAGCAGCCCGGGACTACTTTCCAATGAGCAGTTCTTC
CDR3 protein: CASSPGLLSNEQFF